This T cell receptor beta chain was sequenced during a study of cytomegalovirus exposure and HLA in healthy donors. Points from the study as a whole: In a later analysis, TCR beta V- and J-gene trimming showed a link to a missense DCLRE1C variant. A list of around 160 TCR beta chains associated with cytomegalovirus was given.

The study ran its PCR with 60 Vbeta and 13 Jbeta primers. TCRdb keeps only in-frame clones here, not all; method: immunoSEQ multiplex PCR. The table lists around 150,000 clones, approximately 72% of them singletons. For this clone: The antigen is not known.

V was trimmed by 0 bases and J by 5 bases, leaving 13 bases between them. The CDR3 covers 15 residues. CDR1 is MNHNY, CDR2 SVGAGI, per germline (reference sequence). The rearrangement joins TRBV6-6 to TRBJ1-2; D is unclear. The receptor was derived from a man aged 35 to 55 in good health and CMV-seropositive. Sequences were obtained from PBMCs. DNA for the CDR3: TGTGCCAGCAGTTACTCGGGAGGGCTCAGTTATGGCTACACCTTC. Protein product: CASSYSGGLSYGYTF.